Listed below are T cell receptor beta chains from one sample, sequenced in a study of regulatory T cells in long-lasting Graves disease. TCRdb re-called the multiplex PCR reads through MiXCR, storing one row per CDR3 protein. There are fewer than 550,000 distinct CDR3 sequences in the sample; about 16% occur only once, and 25% lies in the top ten. This same sample was also taken into another study, of T cells in Graves' hyperthyroidism and ophthalmopathy.

The sequencing used peripheral blood mononuclear cells (PBMCs), collected at new diagnosis, from a patient treated with antithyroid drugs. The receptors here all came from a woman aged 35-60 years with Graves disease. CDR3s include the opening cysteine and the closing phenylalanine or tryptophan. The D gene is left open where the match is weak. Rows give clone size only sometimes, using once, few, many, or a class for an expanded clone.

clone size	V gene	D gene	J gene	CDR3 protein	CDR3 DNA
many	TRBV11-2	TRBD2	TRBJ2-7	CASSLQLAGSSYEQYF	TGTGCCAGCAGCTTGCAACTAGCGGGGAGTTCCTACGAGCAGTACTTC
many	TRBV20-1	NA	TRBJ1-1	CSASPTLSYMNTEAFF	TGCAGTGCTAGCCCAACTTTGTCCTATATGAACACTGAAGCTTTCTTT
NA	TRBV5-1	NA	TRBJ2-2	CASRSGTLEMRDTGELFF	TGCGCCAGCAGATCAGGGACTCTTGAAATGCGCGACACCGGGGAGCTGTTTTTT
few	TRBV9	NA	TRBJ1-5	CASSLEGVVNQPQHF	TGTGCCAGCAGCTTAGAGGGAGTAGTTAATCAGCCCCAGCATTTT
many	TRBV7-8	NA	TRBJ1-3	CASSPRGFVDTIYF	TGTGCCAGCAGCCCCCGGGGCTTTGTGGACACCATATATTTT
NA	TRBV7-9	NA	TRBJ2-1	CASSLGRQLNEQFF	TGTGCCAGCAGCTTAGGTCGCCAGTTAAATGAGCAGTTCTTC
few	TRBV12-3/TRBV12-4	NA	TRBJ1-1	CASSLHLLNTEAFF	TGTGCCAGCAGCTTGCACCTTCTGAACACTGAAGCTTTCTTT
many	TRBV2	NA	TRBJ1-1	CASSPSAGVTEAFF	TGTGCCAGCAGCCCAAGTGCAGGGGTCACTGAAGCTTTCTTT
many	TRBV20-1	TRBD1	TRBJ2-2	CSARDQKGARELFF	TGCAGTGCTAGAGATCAAAAGGGGGCGAGGGAGCTGTTTTTT
NA	TRBV12-3/TRBV12-4	NA	TRBJ2-3	CASIAEGTTDTQYF	TGTGCCAGCATCGCCGAAGGGACCACAGATACGCAGTATTTT
many	TRBV3-1	NA	TRBJ2-1	CASSRITGNEQFF	TGTGCCAGCAGCCGCATCACGGGCAATGAGCAGTTCTTC
many	TRBV3-1	NA	TRBJ1-3	CASSRGQTFSGNTIYF	TGTGCCAGCAGCCGAGGACAGACCTTCTCTGGAAACACCATATATTTT
many	TRBV12-3/TRBV12-4	NA	TRBJ1-2	CASSLGQRNYGYTF	TGTGCCAGCAGTTTAGGACAGAGAAACTATGGCTACACCTTC
many	TRBV7-2	TRBD1	TRBJ2-5	CASSNPPGTGETQYF	TGTGCCAGCAGCAACCCACCCGGGACAGGAGAGACCCAGTACTTC
NA	TRBV29-1	TRBD2	TRBJ2-5	CSAYHPASGLMTQYF	TGCAGCGCCTACCATCCGGCTAGCGGGCTCATGACCCAGTACTTC
NA	TRBV4-1	NA	TRBJ1-1	CASSEQGVAFF	TGCGCCAGCAGCGAACAGGGCGTAGCTTTCTTT
many	TRBV2	NA	TRBJ1-5	CASSYVGNQPQHF	TGTGCCAGCAGTTACGTGGGCAATCAGCCCCAGCATTTT
few	TRBV4-1	TRBD1	TRBJ2-5	CASSQGRWTGGKETQYF	TGCGCCAGCAGCCAAGGGCGCTGGACAGGGGGCAAAGAGACCCAGTACTTC